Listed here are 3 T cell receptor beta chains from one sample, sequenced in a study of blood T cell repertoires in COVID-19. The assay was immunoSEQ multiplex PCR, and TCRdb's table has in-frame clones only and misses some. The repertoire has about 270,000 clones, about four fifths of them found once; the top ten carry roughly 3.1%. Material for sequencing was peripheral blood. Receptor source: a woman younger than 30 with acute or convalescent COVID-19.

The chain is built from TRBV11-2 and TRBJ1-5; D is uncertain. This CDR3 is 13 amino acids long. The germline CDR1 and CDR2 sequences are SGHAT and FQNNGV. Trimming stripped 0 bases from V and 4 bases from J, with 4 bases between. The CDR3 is CASSLDRNQPQHF. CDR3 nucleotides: TGTGCCAGCAGCTTAGACAGAAATCAGCCCCAGCATTTT.

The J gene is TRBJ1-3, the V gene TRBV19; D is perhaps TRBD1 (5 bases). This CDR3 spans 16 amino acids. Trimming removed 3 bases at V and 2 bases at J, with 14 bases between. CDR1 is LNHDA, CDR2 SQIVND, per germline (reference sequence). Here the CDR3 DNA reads TGTGCCAGTAGTATGGGCCCCGGGGGAGCTGGAAACACCATATATTTT. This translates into CASSMGPGGAGNTIYF.

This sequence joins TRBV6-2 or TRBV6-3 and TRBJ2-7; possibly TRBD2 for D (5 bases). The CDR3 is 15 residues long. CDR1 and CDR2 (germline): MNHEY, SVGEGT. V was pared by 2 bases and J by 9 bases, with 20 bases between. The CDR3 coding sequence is TGTGCCAGCAGTTACGGAGGAGGAACTACGTCTGCGCAGTACTTC. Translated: CASSYGGGTTSAQYF.